This paragraph reports one T cell receptor beta chain. Its specificity is not known. This sample stems from a study of T cells in Graves' hyperthyroidism and ophthalmopathy. Trimming cost V 0 bases and J 4 bases; bases outside gene matches: 8. This CDR3 spans 16 amino acids. Looked up from germline, CDR1 is MNHEY and CDR2 is SVGAGI. RNA transcripts provided the source from which TCR beta CDR3 regions were amplified. First-round RT-PCR targeting the TCR CDR3 was performed with the HTBI primer set. TCRdb re-derived calls from the multiplex PCR reads in MiXCR, one entry per CDR3 protein. Of 600,000 to 750,000 distinct CDR3 sequences listed, roughly 17% are singletons. Points from the study as a whole: Among clonotypes expanded in thyroid above 0.001, most were also found in blood. The model forecast ophthalmopathy, anticipating it by a median roughly 6.5 months before onset.

Uncontrolled infection, other autoimmune disease, pregnancy and lactation each barred patients from inclusion. This chain joins TRBV6-5 and TRBJ2-7; the match to TRBD2 covers 8 bases. The sequence was obtained from a man in his fifties with Graves' hyperthyroidism. The sample was blood. This CDR3 is CASSYSGTGGRYEQYF. CDR3 DNA sequence: TGTGCCAGCAGTTACTCCGGTACGGGAGGGCGGTACGAGCAGTACTTC.